Below, 29 T cell receptor beta chains from the same sample are listed, as sequenced in a study of vaccination effects on CD4 cells after COVID-19. Expansion of antigen-specific CD4+ T cells with viral peptide pools was carried out by the ViraFEST assay before sequencing. Researchers isolated CD4+ T cells once about eleven days of culture had elapsed. Each participant received a vaccine that was either BNT162b2 or mRNA-1273, given as two doses. No cognate antigen is known for these TCRs. This table comes from immunoSEQ multiplex PCR, and its TCRdb copy is limited to in-frame clones, with some not included. There are 25,000 to 35,000 clones in the sample; just under 75% occur only once, and 14% lies in the top ten. Material: CD4+ T cells from PBMCs cultured with HCoV-229E spike peptides, obtained after COVID-19 vaccination. The receptors shown here come from a human donor who received a COVID-19 vaccine.

This clone came up a few times. The V gene is TRBV7-9, the J gene TRBJ1-2; a possible D gene is TRBD1 (6 bases). V lost 0 bases and J 5 bases, leaving 16 bases between the germline ends. There are 16 residues in the CDR3. Germline CDR1 is SEHNR and CDR2 is FQNEAQ (reference sequence). CDR3 protein: CASSLAQGTNFYGYTF. The CDR3, as DNA: TGTGCCAGCAGCTTAGCGCAAGGGACAAACTTTTATGGCTACACCTTC.

This rearrangement joins TRBV7-2 to TRBJ2-6, with unresolved D. The CDR3 runs to 15 residues. Between the trimmed V and J ends, which lost 3 bases and 2 bases, there was a span of 8 bases. Germline V gene data show CDR1 as SGHTA and CDR2 as FQGNSA. Here the CDR3 reads CASSFASTGANVLTF. The CDR3 bases are TGTGCCAGCAGCTTTGCTTCTACTGGGGCCAACGTCCTGACTTTC.

The V gene is TRBV3-1 (or the pseudogene TRBV3-2), the J gene TRBJ2-1; possibly TRBD1 for D (6 bases). The V end lost 4 bases, the J end lost 9 bases, and 22 bases lay between the germline ends. Looked up from germline, CDR1 is LGHDT and CDR2 is YNNKEL (reference sequence). The CDR3 is made up of 16 amino acids. DNA for the CDR3: TGTGCCAGCAGCCCACTACAGGGCGTTCAGACTCCTGAGCAGTTCTTC. Its protein product is CASSPLQGVQTPEQFF.

This clone has more than one count but fewer than ten. V is TRBV14 and J is TRBJ2-1; D not resolved. V dropped 1 base and J dropped 0 bases, with 13 bases sitting between them. The CDR3 runs 17 residues. Per the germline V gene, CDR1 is SGHDN and CDR2 is FVKESK. The CDR3, as DNA: TGTGCCAGCAGCCAAGCTAGTCTCCGATCCTCCTACAATGAGCAGTTCTTC. Its translation: CASSQASLRSSYNEQFF.

A few counts support this clone. The V and J genes are TRBV18 and TRBJ1-1; D gene ambiguous. V was pared by 0 bases and J by 4 bases, with 15 bases between. The CDR3 is 16 amino acids. The germline gives CDR1 KGHSH, CDR2 LQKENI. The CDR3 region has the DNA TGTGCCAGCTCACCACCTACGGTCGGGAGGTTCACTGAAGCTTTCTTT. Amino acids: CASSPPTVGRFTEAFF.

This chain uses TRBV7-2 with TRBJ1-2; D is unclear. The germline gives CDR1 SGHTA, CDR2 FQGNSA. The CDR3 consists of 14 residues. V was shortened by 5 bases and J by 1 base, with 11 bases between the two germline ends. CDR3 region: CASSPSGDNYGYTF. The CDR3 DNA reads as TGTGCCAGCAGCCCCTCCGGCGATAACTATGGCTACACCTTC. Complete variable domain (other parts from reference TRBV7-2 and TRBJ1-2): GAGVSQSPSNKVTEKGKDVELRCDPISGHTALYWYRQSLGQGLEFLIYFQGNSAPDKSGLPSDRFSAERTGGSVSTLTIQRTQQEDSAVYLCASSPSGDNYGYTFGSGTRLTVV.

This chain uses TRBV10-3 with TRBJ1-1; 11 bases align to TRBD1. This CDR3 is 16 amino acids long. Per germline, CDR1 ENHRY and CDR2 SYGVKD. J lost 10 bases, V lost 0 bases, and 10 bases had no gene match. The CDR3 here is CAISESNGQGALRAFF. CDR3 bases: TGTGCCATCAGTGAGTCGAATGGACAGGGGGCGTTACGAGCTTTCTTT.

The rearrangement joins TRBV19 to TRBJ1-3; D gene unclear. The germline V gene encodes CDR1 LNHDA and CDR2 SQIVND (reference sequence). V dropped 3 bases and J dropped 2 bases, with 8 bases sitting between them. CDR3 length equals 14 residues. The CDR3 spells CASSINGAGNTIYF. The CDR3 DNA follows: TGTGCCAGTAGTATTAACGGAGCTGGAAACACCATATATTTT. The full variable domain, completed using reference TRBV19 and TRBJ1-3, is DGGITQSPKYLFRKEGQNVTLSCEQNLNHDAMYWYRQDPGQGLRLIYYSQIVNDFQKGDIAEGYSVSREKKESFPLTVTSAQKNPTAFYLCASSINGAGNTIYFGEGSWLTVV.

This chain links TRBV6-1 with TRBJ1-2; a weak D match, TRBD1 (5 bases). The CDR3 is 15 amino acids. V lost 0 bases and J lost 8, with 16 bases in between. The germline V gene encodes CDR1 MNHNS and CDR2 SASEGT. The CDR3 loop is CASSEARRQGGGYTF. Written as DNA, the CDR3 is TGTGCCAGCAGTGAAGCGAGAAGGCAGGGAGGAGGCTACACCTTC.

This clone was seen a few times. V and J are TRBV19 and TRBJ1-3; unclear D gene. From germline, CDR1 is LNHDA and CDR2 SQIVND (reference sequence). CDR3 length: 12 residues. V was shortened by 5 bases and J by 0 bases, with 2 bases between the two germline ends. For the CDR3, the DNA is TGTGCCAGTAGTGCCTCTGGAAACACCATATATTTT. This encodes CASSASGNTIYF.

The CDR3 DNA follows: TGTGCCAGCAGTGTTTTAGGGGCGGGGGGGCGAGAGACCCAGTACTTC. Translation gives CASSVLGAGGRETQYF. The chain employs TRBV25-1 and TRBJ2-5; 9 nucleotides agree with TRBD2. The V gene end was trimmed by 4 bases and the J gene end by 4 bases; junction bases not matched to a gene: 10. The CDR3 extends over 16 amino acids. CDR1 and CDR2 (germline): MGHDK, SYGVNS.

This clone was observed a few times. The CDR3 coding sequence is TGTGCCAGCAGCGCGGGGGCCCGGATGGGAGGCTACAATGAGCAGTTCTTC. Amino acids: CASSAGARMGGYNEQFF. The rearrangement links TRBV9 to TRBJ2-1; D is perhaps TRBD1 or TRBD2 (6 bases each). The V gene lost 3 bases and the J gene lost 3 bases, with 19 bases spanning the gap. CDR1 SGDLS and CDR2 YYNGEE come from the germline V gene. CDR3 length: 17 residues. Full variable domain (rest looked up from reference TRBV9 and TRBJ2-1): DSGVTQTPKHLITATGQRVTLRCSPRSGDLSVYWYQQSLDQGLQFLIQYYNGEERAKGNILERFSAQQFPDLHSELNLSSLELGDSALYFCASSAGARMGGYNEQFFGPGTRLTVL.

The rearrangement joins TRBV27 to TRBJ1-1; unclear D gene. Germline CDR1 is MNHEY and CDR2 is SMNVEV (reference sequence). The CDR3 has 13 residues. Trimming cost V 6 bases and J 2 bases, with 10 bases left between them. The CDR3 DNA reads TGTGCCAGCAGCATGAAGGGAAACACTGAAGCTTTCTTT. It codes for CASSMKGNTEAFF.

V usage is TRBV24-1 and J usage is TRBJ1-5; D is uncertain. The V gene's germline CDR1 is KGHDR and CDR2 SFDVKD. V lost 4 bases and J 3 bases, leaving 15 bases between the germline ends. The CDR3 extends over 16 amino acids. The CDR3 sequence: CATSDHRSGDNQPQHF. The CDR3 bases are TGTGCCACCAGTGACCACCGTAGCGGCGACAATCAGCCCCAGCATTTT.

The V and J genes are TRBV5-6 and TRBJ2-1, with TRBD2 identical over 11 bases. The length of the CDR3 is 17 residues. Trimming took 4 bases from V and 4 from J; bases not matched to a gene: 10. CDR1 SGHDT and CDR2 YYEEEE come from the germline V gene. The CDR3 reads CASSPIAGGPKYNEQFF. DNA for the CDR3: TGTGCCAGCAGCCCGATAGCGGGGGGGCCGAAATACAATGAGCAGTTCTTC.

The rearrangement joins TRBV27 to TRBJ1-5; unclear D gene. CDR3 length: 15 residues. Germline V gene lookup returns CDR1 MNHEY and CDR2 SMNVEV (reference sequence). The ends were cut back, 0 bases at V and 8 bases at J, with 14 bases in the middle. CDR3 protein: CASSLSISDKKPQHF. As DNA, the CDR3 is TGTGCCAGCAGTTTATCAATATCAGACAAAAAGCCCCAGCATTTT.

The chain links TRBV6-6 to TRBJ2-5, with 9 bases aligning to TRBD1. The CDR3 sequence is 13 residues long. V dropped 4 bases and J dropped 6; count of bases not matched to a gene: 3. The germline V gene encodes CDR1 MNHNY and CDR2 SVGAGI (reference sequence). CDR3 sequence reads: CASSLGTGQTQYF. DNA for the CDR3: TGTGCCAGCAGTTTGGGGACAGGGCAGACCCAGTACTTC.

The chain recombines TRBV6-4 with TRBJ1-2; 7 positions match TRBD1. Trimming took 0 bases from V and 0 from J; bases not matched to a gene: 4. The CDR3 covers 16 residues. Germline loops: CDR1 MRHNA, CDR2 SNTAGT. This chain's CDR3 is CASSDSIGGPNYGYTF. CDR3 sequence (DNA): TGTGCCAGCAGTGACTCGATAGGGGGCCCTAACTATGGCTACACCTTC.

This chain links TRBV7-9 with TRBJ2-7, with D perhaps TRBD1 (6 bases). Trimming stripped 5 bases from V and 5 bases from J, with 16 bases between. The CDR3 is 14 residues long. CDR1 is SEHNR, CDR2 FQNEAQ, per germline (reference sequence). The DNA for the CDR3 is TGTGCCAGCAGCCGAGAGGGGGTTTACAACGAGCAGTACTTC. It specifies CASSREGVYNEQYF.

The chain employs TRBV7-6 and TRBJ2-3; 8 bases match TRBD2. Germline V gene lookup returns CDR1 SGHVS and CDR2 FNYEAQ. V gave up 3 bases and J gave up 2 bases; unmatched junction bases: 4. The CDR3 has 15 amino acids. The chain's CDR3 is CASSFSAGVTDTQYF. In DNA form, the CDR3 reads TGTGCCAGCAGCTTTTCAGCGGGAGTCACAGATACGCAGTATTTT. Full variable domain (remainder filled in from reference TRBV7-6 and TRBJ2-3): GAGVSQSPRYKVTKRGQDVALRCDPISGHVSLYWYRQALGQGPEFLTYFNYEAQQDKSGLPNDRFSAERPEGSISTLTIQRTEQRDSAMYRCASSFSAGVTDTQYFGPGTRLTVL.

The chain has TRBV28 and TRBJ2-3, with 9 bases that match TRBD2. Germline CDR1 MDHEN, CDR2 SYDVKM. V shed 7 bases, J shed 4 bases, and the junction held 18 bases outside the gene matches. The CDR3 length is 18 residues. This CDR3 is CASTPGTSWTRLPDTQYF. As DNA, the CDR3 is TGTGCCAGCACCCCCGGGACTAGCTGGACGAGGCTCCCAGATACGCAGTATTTT.

The chain has TRBV29-1 and TRBJ2-7, with D tentatively TRBD1 (5 bases). The germline V gene has CDR1 SQVTM and CDR2 ANQGSEA. Trimming pared 7 bases from V and 2 bases from J, leaving 12 bases between. This CDR3 comprises 12 residues. The CDR3 protein is CSAPQATYEQYF. CDR3 DNA sequence: TGCAGCGCTCCACAGGCTACCTACGAGCAGTACTTC.

This clone came up a few times. The chain is built from TRBV7-2 and TRBJ2-1; 8 positions match TRBD2. The CDR3 length is 16 residues. Germline loops: CDR1 SGHTA, CDR2 FQGNSA. Trimming at V came to 1 base and at J to 10 bases, leaving 12 bases not matched to a gene. The CDR3 nucleotides are TGTGCCAGCAGCTTAGAAACGCGTGCCGGGGGGGTGGAGCAGTTCTTC. Encoded protein: CASSLETRAGGVEQFF.

The rearrangement joins TRBV5-1 to TRBJ2-1; 9 positions agree with TRBD2. The germline V gene has CDR1 SGHRS and CDR2 YFSETQ. CDR3 length: 15 amino acids. The ends lost 4 bases at V and 3 bases at J; junction bases unmatched: 5. The CDR3 is CASSVAGEFYNEQFF. In nucleotides, the CDR3 is TGCGCCAGCAGCGTAGCGGGGGAATTCTACAATGAGCAGTTCTTC.

This chain connects TRBV7-2 to TRBJ2-1; TRBD1 agrees at 9 bases. The CDR3 consists of 15 residues. V was clipped by 5 bases and J by 0 bases; unmatched bases: 2. Germline CDR1 and CDR2: SGHTA and FQGNSA. CDR3 protein: CASSMDRGSYNEQFF. The CDR3 DNA sequence: TGTGCCAGCAGCATGGACAGGGGCTCCTACAATGAGCAGTTCTTC. Based on the CDR3 plus reference TRBV7-2 and TRBJ2-1, the full variable domain is GAGVSQSPSNKVTEKGKDVELRCDPISGHTALYWYRQSLGQGLEFLIYFQGNSAPDKSGLPSDRFSAERTGGSVSTLTIQRTQQEDSAVYLCASSMDRGSYNEQFFGPGTRLTVL.

The CDR3 reads CASDNYNEQFF. The CDR3 bases are TGTGCTAGTGATAACTACAATGAGCAGTTCTTC. The rearrangement links TRBV12-5 to TRBJ2-1; D gene unclear. Germline values: CDR1 LGHNT, CDR2 FRNRAP. Trimming removed 7 bases from V and 3 bases from J, with 4 bases in between. This CDR3 has 11 residues.

This clone was observed a few times. The V call is TRBV3-1 (or the pseudogene TRBV3-2), the J call TRBJ2-7; a weak D match, TRBD2 (5 bases). CDR3 length: 12 amino acids. Germline CDR1 LGHDT, CDR2 YNNKEL (reference sequence). Between the trimmed V and J ends, which lost 2 bases and 7 bases, there was a span of 9 bases. In nucleotides, the CDR3 is TGTGCCAGCAGCCAACCTTCGGGGGAGCAGTACTTC. This encodes CASSQPSGEQYF.

This clone is medium-sized in the sample. V and J are TRBV4-1 and TRBJ1-5; D may be TRBD1 (6 bases). There are 18 residues in the CDR3. CDR1 MGHRA and CDR2 YSYEKL come from the germline V gene. Trimming left V 1 base short and J 2 bases short, with 18 bases between. The CDR3 bases are TGCGCCAGCAGCCAAGCCTCCAGGGGCGGCTCTCGCAATCAGCCCCAGCATTTT. Its protein is CASSQASRGGSRNQPQHF.

The chain uses TRBV19 and TRBJ2-2; no firm D call. Germline V CDR1 and CDR2: LNHDA, SQIVND (reference sequence). The CDR3 contains 15 residues. V was shortened by 3 bases and J by 1 base, with 9 bases between the two germline ends. Here the CDR3 DNA reads TGTGCCAGTAGTATTCAGTCAGTGAACACCGGGGAGCTGTTTTTT. Its protein is CASSIQSVNTGELFF.